This T cell receptor (beta chain) was retrieved from a study of cytomegalovirus exposure and HLA in healthy donors. The length of the CDR3 is 12 residues. The V end was cut by 1 base, the J end by 5 bases, with 5 bases between. Germline CDR1 and CDR2: MGHRA and YSYEKL. This clone was observed once. The donors were part of the approximately 120-subject validation cohort, which stood apart from the roughly 700-subject first cohort. The method was immunoSEQ multiplex PCR; TCRdb's version includes in-frame clones alone and lacks a portion of them. The sample consists of 65,000 to 75,000 clones, around 93% of them appearing once.

The chain carries TRBV4-1 and TRBJ1-2; D remains ambiguous. This clonotype originated in a man younger than 35 in good health and CMV-seropositive. Sequencing was done on a sample of PBMCs. The CDR3 nucleotides are TGCGCCAGCAGCCAAGCCGGTTATGGCTACACCTTC. It is translated as CASSQAGYGYTF.